Listed below are T cell receptor beta chains from one sample, sequenced in a study of cytomegalovirus exposure and HLA in healthy donors. Here immunoSEQ multiplex PCR was the method, and the copy in TCRdb shows in-frame clones only, minus some. The sample gives about 130,000 clones, approximately 91% of which show up once; about 1.5% is in the top ten. Sequencing was carried out using PBMCs. The receptors originated from a man aged 30 to 45 in good health and CMV-seronegative. Both conserved end residues are part of each CDR3. A D gene is named only where the DNA matches it firmly. Clone size, where shown, is once, few, many, or a class for clones that have expanded.

d_gene,abundance,v_gene,j_gene,CDR3nt,CDR3aa
TRBD2,NA,TRBV11-2,TRBJ2-3,TGTGCCAGCAGCTTGCGGGAGCGTTTAGATACGCAGTATTTT,CASSLRERLDTQYF
NA,once,TRBV5-4,TRBJ2-7,TGTGCCAGCAGCTTCCCTTTGGGCGTTGAGCAGTACTTC,CASSFPLGVEQYF
TRBD1,NA,TRBV5-1,TRBJ1-5,TGCGCCAGCAGCGAGGGACAGGGAAGTCAGCCCCAGCATTTT,CASSEGQGSQPQHF
NA,NA,TRBV9,TRBJ2-5,TGTGCCAGCTCCATGCCCGATTATGGTCGGGAGACCCAGTACTTC,CASSMPDYGRETQYF
TRBD1,NA,TRBV2,TRBJ1-2,TGTGCCAGCGGGGCAGGGGGGCGGTATGGCTACACCTTC,CASGAGGRYGYTF
NA,NA,TRBV10-3,TRBJ1-1,TGTGCCATCAGTGAGTCGGGGACAAGTTCTGAAGCTTTCTTT,CAISESGTSSEAFF
TRBD2,NA,TRBV29-1,TRBJ2-2,TGCAGCGCTCGGACTAGCGGGAGTCTCGGGGAGCTGTTTTTT,CSARTSGSLGELFF
TRBD2,NA,TRBV29-1,TRBJ2-1,TGCAGCGTTGGGGTAGCGGGAGGGCCTAGATACAATGAGCAGTTCTTC,CSVGVAGGPRYNEQFF
TRBD1,NA,TRBV6-5,TRBJ2-7,TGTGCCAGCATACCCCGACAGGGCCCTAGCGAGCAGTACTTC,CASIPRQGPSEQYF
TRBD2,NA,TRBV7-3,TRBJ2-7,TGTGCCAGCAGCCCTACTAGCGGGAGAGTCGAGCAGTACTTC,CASSPTSGRVEQYF
TRBD1,NA,TRBV18,TRBJ1-1,TGTGCCAGCTCGCAGAACAGGGGGCAGGTGAACACTGAAGCTTTCTTT,CASSQNRGQVNTEAFF
NA,NA,TRBV6-5,TRBJ1-5,TGTGCCAGCAGTCCTAACAGGGCTTATGGACAGCCCCAGCATTTT,CASSPNRAYGQPQHF
TRBD2,NA,TRBV5-6,TRBJ2-1,TGTGCCAGCAGCTTGGTAGGACTAGCGCGAAGGGATGAGCAGTTCTTC,CASSLVGLARRDEQFF
TRBD1,NA,TRBV5-1,TRBJ2-3,TGCGCCAGCAGCGACGGGACAGGGGCCGGGCAGTATTTT,CASSDGTGAGQYF
TRBD2,NA,TRBV6-5,TRBJ2-7,TGTGCCAGCAGTTACCTAGCGGAAGGGTCCTACGAGCAGTACTTC,CASSYLAEGSYEQYF
TRBD2,NA,TRBV19,TRBJ2-3,TGTGCCAGTAGCGCTGCGGGCAGGGGTCTAGCGGGAGGGCGGACAGATACGCAGTATTTT,CASSAAGRGLAGGRTDTQYF
TRBD1,NA,TRBV6-5,TRBJ2-4,TGTGCCAGCAGTTACTCGCTGACAGGGAGTAGCATTCAGTACTTC,CASSYSLTGSSIQYF
TRBD1,NA,TRBV19,TRBJ2-7,TGTGCCAGTAGTATTTTGTTGGGACAGAGGGACGAGCAGTACTTC,CASSILLGQRDEQYF
NA,NA,TRBV11-2,TRBJ2-7,TGTGCCAGCAGCCCACGGGAGATATCCCTCTCCTACGAGCAGTACTTC,CASSPREISLSYEQYF
NA,NA,TRBV7-3,TRBJ1-1,TGTGCCAGCAGCCTTCTTACAGGGACTGAAGCTTTCTTT,CASSLLTGTEAFF
TRBD1,NA,TRBV5-1,TRBJ1-3,TGCGCCAGCAGCATCGGACAGGGTTACGGGAACACCATATATTTT,CASSIGQGYGNTIYF
NA,NA,TRBV28,TRBJ2-7,TGTGCCAGCAGTTTACAGTCTTACGAGCAGTACTTC,CASSLQSYEQYF
TRBD2,NA,TRBV19,TRBJ2-3,TGTGCCAGTAGTATTCCAGCGGGAGTTGGGACAGATACGCAGTATTTT,CASSIPAGVGTDTQYF
NA,NA,TRBV2,TRBJ2-7,TGTGCCAGCAGTGGAGAGGGTTACGAGCAGTACTTC,CASSGEGYEQYF
NA,NA,TRBV2,TRBJ2-3,TGTGCCAGCAGTGGGTTTGTGCGGGACGGGAATACGCAGTATTTT,CASSGFVRDGNTQYF
NA,once,TRBV9,TRBJ2-7,TGTGCCAGCAGCGTGGGACAACCTCCCTACGAGCAGTACTTC,CASSVGQPPYEQYF
NA,NA,TRBV18,TRBJ1-2,TGTGCCAGCTCACCAAAGGGAGTAGGCTATGGCTACACCTTC,CASSPKGVGYGYTF
TRBD1,NA,TRBV7-9,TRBJ1-1,TGTGCCAGCAGCCGACAGGGATTGGAAGACACTGAAGCTTTCTTT,CASSRQGLEDTEAFF
TRBD1,NA,TRBV14,TRBJ1-2,TGTGCCAGCAGCCAAGGGGCCACAGGGGGTGGCTACACCTTC,CASSQGATGGGYTF
NA,few,TRBV6-5,TRBJ2-5,TGTGCCAGCAGTTACTCACCAGGGGAGACCCAGTACTTC,CASSYSPGETQYF
TRBD2,once,TRBV7-2,TRBJ2-7,TGTGCCAGCAGCTTAGAACTAGCGGGAGTCAACGAGCAGTACTTC,CASSLELAGVNEQYF
NA,once,TRBV6-1,TRBJ2-3,TGTGCCAGCAGACAGGAGTATCCTAGCACAGATACGCAGTATTTT,CASRQEYPSTDTQYF
TRBD2,few,TRBV5-1,TRBJ2-1,TGCGCCAGCAGCTTGGTACTAGCGGACTACAATGAGCAGTTCTTC,CASSLVLADYNEQFF
NA,NA,TRBV7-9,TRBJ1-5,TGTGCCAGCACCGATGACAGGAGCAATCAGCCCCAGCATTTT,CASTDDRSNQPQHF
NA,NA,TRBV5-6,TRBJ2-1,TGTGCCAGCAGTCCGCCCCCGGAAGAGGGCTACAATGAGCAGTTCTTC,CASSPPPEEGYNEQFF
NA,NA,TRBV12-5,TRBJ1-1,TGTGCTAGTGGTTCCACCTCCCGCAGGTCTGTAAAAGCTTTCTTT,CASGSTSRRSVKAFF
NA,NA,TRBV15,TRBJ2-5,TGTGCCACCGGGGAGGCCCCGGGAAGAGAGACCCAGTACTTC,CATGEAPGRETQYF
NA,NA,TRBV2,TRBJ1-1,TGTGCCAGCAGTGCAGGGGTAAACACTGAAGCTTTCTTT,CASSAGVNTEAFF
NA,many,TRBV2,TRBJ2-1,TGTGCCAGCACCCCAAGGGAGATCTACAATGAGCAGTTCTTC,CASTPREIYNEQFF
NA,NA,TRBV10-3,TRBJ2-7,TGTGCCATCAGTCCCATCGCCCAGGTAGGTGTGTCCTACGAGCAGTACTTC,CAISPIAQVGVSYEQYF
NA,few,TRBV2,TRBJ2-7,TGTGCCAGCAGCCTACAGGTTAACGAGCAGTACTTC,CASSLQVNEQYF
TRBD1,once,TRBV18,TRBJ1-1,TGTGCCAGCTCACCCGGACAGGTCGGTGCGTCTGATGAAGCTTTCTTT,CASSPGQVGASDEAFF
NA,NA,TRBV11-2,TRBJ1-2,TGTGCCAGCAGCCCCTACCCACAGTGGGACTATGGCTACACCTTC,CASSPYPQWDYGYTF
TRBD1,NA,TRBV2,TRBJ2-1,TGTGCCAGCAACCCGACAGGGTTGGGGAACAATGAGCAGTTCTTC,CASNPTGLGNNEQFF
NA,once,TRBV7-2,TRBJ1-2,TGTGCCAGCAGCCAGCCCGGGACACCCTCGGGAGGCTACACCTTC,CASSQPGTPSGGYTF